The sequence of this T cell receptor beta chain was determined in a study of cytomegalovirus exposure and HLA in healthy donors. In this sample, this clone turned up a few times. Germline-derived CDR1 and CDR2 are MNHNY and SVGAGI (reference sequence). Trimming left V 6 bases short and J 5 bases short, with 16 bases between. The length of the CDR3 is 14 residues. A multiplex PCR was run with 60 Vbeta primers and 13 Jbeta primers. Method: immunoSEQ multiplex PCR; TCRdb's copy keeps in-frame clones and lacks some. The sample consists of 150,000 to 200,000 clones, 78% of them appearing once. The TCR sequence derives from a woman aged 30 to 39 in good health and CMV-seropositive. The material sequenced was PBMCs. The rearrangement joins TRBV6-6 to TRBJ2-5; possible D gene TRBD1, 6 bases. This CDR3 reads CASRKDSGGETQYF. The CDR3 nucleotides are TGTGCCAGCAGGAAGGACAGCGGCGGGGAGACCCAGTACTTC.